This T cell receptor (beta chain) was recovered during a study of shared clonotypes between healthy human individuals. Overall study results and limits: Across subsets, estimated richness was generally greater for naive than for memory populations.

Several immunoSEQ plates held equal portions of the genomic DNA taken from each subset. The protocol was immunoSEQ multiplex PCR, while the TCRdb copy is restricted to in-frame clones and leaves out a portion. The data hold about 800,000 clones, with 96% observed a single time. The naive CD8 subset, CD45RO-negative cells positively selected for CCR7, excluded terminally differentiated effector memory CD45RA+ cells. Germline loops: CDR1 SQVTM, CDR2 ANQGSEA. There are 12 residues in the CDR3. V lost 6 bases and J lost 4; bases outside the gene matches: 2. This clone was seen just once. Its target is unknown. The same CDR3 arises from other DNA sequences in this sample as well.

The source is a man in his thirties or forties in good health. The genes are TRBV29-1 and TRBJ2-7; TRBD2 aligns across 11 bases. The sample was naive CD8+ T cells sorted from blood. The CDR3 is CSVLAGVYEQYF. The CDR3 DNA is TGCAGCGTACTAGCGGGAGTTTACGAGCAGTACTTC.